This TCR beta chain was sequenced for a study of cytomegalovirus exposure and HLA in healthy donors. Sequencing was performed with immunoSEQ multiplex PCR; in TCRdb, only in-frame clones are kept and a portion is missing. The sample has about 68,000 clones, about 90% seen once; the top ten hold 3% to 3.5%. This clone was counted only a few times. This CDR3 contains 15 residues. V was clipped by 0 bases and J by 8 bases, with 16 bases between them. The germline gives CDR1 SGHAT, CDR2 FQNNGV. The sample was PBMCs. The chain couples TRBV11-2 to TRBJ1-2; D gene unclear. The sequence was obtained from a man between 18 and 29 years old in good health and CMV-seronegative. In DNA form, the CDR3 reads TGTGCCAGCAGCTTAGATGGAAGCCAGGCAGGCGGCTACACCTTC. It specifies CASSLDGSQAGGYTF.